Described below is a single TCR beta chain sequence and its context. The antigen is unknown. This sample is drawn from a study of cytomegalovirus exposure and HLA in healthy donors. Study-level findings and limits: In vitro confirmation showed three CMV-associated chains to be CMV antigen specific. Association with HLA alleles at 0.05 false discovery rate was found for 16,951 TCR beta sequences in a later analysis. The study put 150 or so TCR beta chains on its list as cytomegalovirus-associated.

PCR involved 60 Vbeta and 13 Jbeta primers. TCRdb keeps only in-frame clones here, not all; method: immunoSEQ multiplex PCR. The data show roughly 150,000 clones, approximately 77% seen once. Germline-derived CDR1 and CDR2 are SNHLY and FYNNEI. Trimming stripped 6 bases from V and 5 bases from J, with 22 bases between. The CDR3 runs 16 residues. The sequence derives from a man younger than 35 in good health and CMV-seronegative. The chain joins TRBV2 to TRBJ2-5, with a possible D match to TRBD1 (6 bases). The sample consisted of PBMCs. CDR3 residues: CASRAQGQRGGETQYF. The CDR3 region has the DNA TGTGCCAGCAGGGCCCAGGGGCAACGGGGTGGGGAGACCCAGTACTTC.